The 8 T cell receptor beta chains reported below all come from one sample, sequenced in a study of cytomegalovirus exposure and HLA in healthy donors. Vbeta (60) and Jbeta (13) primers were used in the PCR. The repertoire was sequenced with immunoSEQ multiplex PCR; TCRdb's copy has only in-frame clones and lacks some. The table shows fewer than 120,000 clones, with approximately 86% occurring only once. Sequencing used PBMCs. The receptors derive from a man aged 35 to 55 in good health and CMV-seronegative.

The CDR3 loop reads CASSLGGHLNTEAFF. CDR3 coding DNA: TGTGCCAGCTCGCTCGGAGGGCACCTGAACACTGAAGCTTTCTTT. The V and J genes are TRBV18 and TRBJ1-1, with no clear D. This CDR3 region has 15 residues. Germline V gives CDR1 KGHSH, CDR2 LQKENI. V lost 6 bases and J 0 bases, leaving 14 bases between the germline ends.

This chain links TRBV7-2 with TRBJ2-7; TRBD2 matches 12 bases. The CDR3 runs to 16 residues. Germline lookup yields CDR1 SGHTA and CDR2 FQGNSA. V shed 3 bases and J 0 bases; nucleotides not matched to a gene: 3. The CDR3 loop is CASSFTSGGPSYEQYF. DNA for the CDR3: TGTGCCAGCAGCTTCACTAGCGGGGGGCCCTCCTACGAGCAGTACTTC.

The chain carries TRBV2 and TRBJ1-2; D is perhaps TRBD1 (5 bases). V lost 7 bases to trimming and J lost 2 bases, with 14 bases between them. The CDR3 consists of 14 residues. CDR1 is SNHLY and CDR2 is FYNNEI in the germline V gene. Here the CDR3 DNA reads TGTGCCAGCAAGTGGGGCCGGGAGAACTATGGCTACACCTTC. Its protein product is CASKWGRENYGYTF. Looking up the rest from reference TRBV2 and TRBJ1-2 gives the full variable domain: EPEVTQTPSHQVTQMGQEVILRCVPISNHLYFYWYRQILGQKVEFLVSFYNNEISEKSEIFDDQFSVERPDGSNFTLKIRSTKLEDSAMYFCASKWGRENYGYTFGSGTRLTVV.

The V call is TRBV6-5, the J call TRBJ1-2; D is uncertain. The V end was cut by 0 bases, the J end by 8 bases, with 13 bases between. Germline CDR1 and CDR2: MNHEY and SVGAGI. The CDR3 covers 14 residues. CDR3 nucleotides: TGTGCCAGCAGTTACTCGGGTTGGGCGGGAGGCTACACCTTC. Its protein is CASSYSGWAGGYTF.

This sequence joins TRBV6-1 and TRBJ1-2; D call uncertain. The germline gives CDR1 MNHNS, CDR2 SASEGT. The CDR3 has 12 residues. V lost 1 base to trimming and J lost 6 bases, with 6 bases between them. DNA for the CDR3: TGTGCCAGCAGTGAAGGGGCAGATGGCTACACCTTC. Protein sequence: CASSEGADGYTF.

The rearrangement uses TRBV4-1 and TRBJ1-6, with a weak D call TRBD1 (6 bases). From germline, CDR1 is MGHRA and CDR2 YSYEKL. Trimming shortened V by 7 bases and J by 12 bases, and 19 bases separated the two germline ends. The CDR3 has 14 residues. The CDR3 region has the DNA TGCGCCAGCACCTTTGATCTCCAAGGGGGACCCCTCCACTTT. The encoded protein is CASTFDLQGGPLHF.

V gene TRBV15 combines with J gene TRBJ2-2; no clear D. V was trimmed by 0 bases and J by 6 bases, leaving 8 bases between them. Germline CDR1 reads LNHNV; CDR2 reads YYDKDF (reference sequence). This CDR3 is 14 amino acids long. CDR3 DNA: TGTGCCACCAGCAGAGATACGGTGGCCGGGGAGCTGTTTTTT. Translating it yields CATSRDTVAGELFF.

This chain uses TRBV10-3 with TRBJ2-7; possibly TRBD2 for D (5 bases). V gave up 3 bases and J gave up 0 bases, with 12 bases separating them. The CDR3 has 15 residues. Looked up from germline, CDR1 is ENHRY and CDR2 is SYGVKD. CDR3 sequence: CAISDRTSPSYEQYF. For the CDR3, the DNA is TGTGCCATCAGTGACCGGACTTCTCCCTCCTACGAGCAGTACTTC.